This T cell receptor (beta chain) was captured in a study of T-cell reconstitution after alpha-beta-depleted transplantation in children. Broader study findings: Newly made T cells mostly supplied T-cell counts and diversity one year after transplant. TCRbeta diversity was high at day 60 in some patients (a result of surviving recipient T cells and thymic progenitors). By about two months after transplant, alpha-beta T cells reportedly arose from several hundred graft clones that had expanded.

TCRbeta library preparation incorporated unique molecular identifiers. TCRdb reprocessed the PCR reads via MiXCR and lists one record per CDR3 protein. The sample has 540,000 or so distinct CDR3 sequences; 20% to 25% are singletons. Losses at the gene ends were 2 bases for V and 6 bases for J; bases not matched to a gene: 2. Per the germline V gene, CDR1 is MNHNS and CDR2 is SASEGT. CDR3 length: 15 amino acids. Remarks on this clonotype: Its target is unknown.

The material sequenced was PBMCs, mostly from graft donor cells, taken 360 days after TCRalphabeta/CD19-depleted stem cell transplant. The chain has TRBV6-1 and TRBJ1-6, with TRBD1 matching over 9 bases. The TCR sequence derives from a boy under two years old who had a stem cell transplant for acute myeloid leukemia, so the T cells may come from the graft donor. CDR3 residues: CASSETGGFNSPLHF. The CDR3 DNA follows: TGTGCCAGCAGTGAAACAGGGGGCTTTAATTCACCCCTCCACTTT.